The T cell receptor (beta chain) described here comes from a study of blood T cell repertoires in COVID-19. Overall study context: From T cells, B-cell-depleted T cells, or PBMCs came the material, which was cDNA or gDNA.

The trim removed 0 bases at V and 6 bases at J, leaving 10 bases unmatched. CDR1 and CDR2 (germline): SGHRS, YFSETQ. The CDR3 has 17 amino acids. Produced via immunoSEQ multiplex PCR; TCRdb's table is partial and in-frame only. Among almost 350,000 clones, about nine tenths were seen once, and the ten largest hold just over 1%. The clonotype was recovered from a woman aged 30 to 39 who had been exposed to COVID-19. The gene calls are TRBV5-1 and TRBJ2-1; 9 bases map to TRBD1. The sample was PBMCs or T cells enriched from blood (not recorded which). Here the CDR3 reads CASSLVLGQGKGNEQFF. Written as DNA, the CDR3 is TGCGCCAGCAGCTTGGTCCTAGGACAGGGGAAGGGCAATGAGCAGTTCTTC.